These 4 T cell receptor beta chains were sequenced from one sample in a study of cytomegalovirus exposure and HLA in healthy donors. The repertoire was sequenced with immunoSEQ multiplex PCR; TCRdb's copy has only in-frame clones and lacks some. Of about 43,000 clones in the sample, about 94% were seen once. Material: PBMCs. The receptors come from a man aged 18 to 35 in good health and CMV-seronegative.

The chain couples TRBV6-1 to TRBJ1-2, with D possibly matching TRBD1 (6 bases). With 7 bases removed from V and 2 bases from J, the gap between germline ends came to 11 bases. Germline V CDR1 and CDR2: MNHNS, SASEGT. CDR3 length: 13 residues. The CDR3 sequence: CASKDRRNYGYTF. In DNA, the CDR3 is TGTGCCAGCAAGGACAGACGGAACTATGGCTACACCTTC.

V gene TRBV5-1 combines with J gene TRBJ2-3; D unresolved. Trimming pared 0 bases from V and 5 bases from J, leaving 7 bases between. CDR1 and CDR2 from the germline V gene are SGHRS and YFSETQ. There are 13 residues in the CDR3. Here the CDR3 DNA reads TGCGCCAGCAGCTTGGCCGAGAAAGATACGCAGTATTTT. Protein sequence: CASSLAEKDTQYF.

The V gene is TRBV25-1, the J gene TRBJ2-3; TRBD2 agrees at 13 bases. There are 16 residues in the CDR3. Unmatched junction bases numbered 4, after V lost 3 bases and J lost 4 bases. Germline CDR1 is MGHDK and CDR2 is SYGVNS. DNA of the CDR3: TGTGCCAGCAGTGAGACTAGCGGGGGGTTCGCAGATACGCAGTATTTT. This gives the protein CASSETSGGFADTQYF.

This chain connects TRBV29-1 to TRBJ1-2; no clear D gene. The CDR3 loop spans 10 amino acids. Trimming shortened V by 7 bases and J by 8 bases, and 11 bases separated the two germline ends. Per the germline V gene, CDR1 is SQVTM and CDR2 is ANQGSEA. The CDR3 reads CSAERGGYTF. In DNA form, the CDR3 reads TGCAGCGCCGAAAGAGGGGGCTACACCTTC.